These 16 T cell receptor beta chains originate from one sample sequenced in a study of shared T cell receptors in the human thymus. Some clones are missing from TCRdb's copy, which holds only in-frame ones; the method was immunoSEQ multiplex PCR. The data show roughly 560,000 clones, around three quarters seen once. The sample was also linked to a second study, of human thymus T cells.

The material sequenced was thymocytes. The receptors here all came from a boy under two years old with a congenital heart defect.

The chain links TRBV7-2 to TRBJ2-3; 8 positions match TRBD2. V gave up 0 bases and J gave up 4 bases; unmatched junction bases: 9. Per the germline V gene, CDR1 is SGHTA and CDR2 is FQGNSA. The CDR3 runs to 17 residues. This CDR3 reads CASSLASGTSEADTQYF. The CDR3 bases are TGTGCCAGCAGCTTAGCATCGGGGACTAGTGAGGCAGATACGCAGTATTTT.

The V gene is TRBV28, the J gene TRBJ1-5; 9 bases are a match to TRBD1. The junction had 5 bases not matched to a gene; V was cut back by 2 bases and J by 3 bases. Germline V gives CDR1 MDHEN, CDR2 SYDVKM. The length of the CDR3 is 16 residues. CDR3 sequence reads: CASSLVDRGSNQPQHF. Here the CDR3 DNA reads TGTGCCAGCAGTTTAGTGGACAGGGGTTCCAATCAGCCCCAGCATTTT.

The CDR3 region has the DNA TGCGCCAGCAGCTTACAGGGGCGGACAACGAACACTGAAGCTTTCTTT. As protein: CASSLQGRTTNTEAFF. The chain has TRBV5-1 and TRBJ1-1; TRBD1 matches at 7 bases. The CDR3 length is 16 residues. J lost 1 base, V lost 2 bases, and 8 bases had no gene match. Germline V gene lookup returns CDR1 SGHRS and CDR2 YFSETQ.

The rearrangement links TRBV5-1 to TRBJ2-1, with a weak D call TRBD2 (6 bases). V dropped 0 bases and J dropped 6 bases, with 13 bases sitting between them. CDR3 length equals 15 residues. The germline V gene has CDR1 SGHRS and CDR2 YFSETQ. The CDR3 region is CASSLASLGGNEQFF. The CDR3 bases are TGCGCCAGCAGCTTGGCCAGCCTGGGAGGCAATGAGCAGTTCTTC.

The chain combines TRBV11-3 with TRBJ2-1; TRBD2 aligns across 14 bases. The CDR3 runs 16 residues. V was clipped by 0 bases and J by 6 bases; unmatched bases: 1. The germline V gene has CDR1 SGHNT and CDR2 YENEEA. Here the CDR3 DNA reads TGTGCCAGCAGCTTAGAGGGGACTAGCGGGAGCAATGAGCAGTTCTTC. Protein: CASSLEGTSGSNEQFF.

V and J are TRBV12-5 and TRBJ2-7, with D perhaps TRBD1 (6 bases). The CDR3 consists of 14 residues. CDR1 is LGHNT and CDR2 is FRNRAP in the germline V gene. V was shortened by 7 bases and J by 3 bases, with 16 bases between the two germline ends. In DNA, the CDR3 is TGTGCTAGTGTTCCCCAGGGGAAAGGCTACGAGCAGTACTTC. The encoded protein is CASVPQGKGYEQYF. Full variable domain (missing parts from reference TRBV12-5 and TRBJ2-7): DARVTQTPRHKVTEMGQEVTMRCQPILGHNTVFWYRQTMMQGLELLAYFRNRAPLDDSGMPKDRFSAEMPDATLATLKIQPSEPRDSAVYFCASVPQGKGYEQYFGPGTRLTVT.

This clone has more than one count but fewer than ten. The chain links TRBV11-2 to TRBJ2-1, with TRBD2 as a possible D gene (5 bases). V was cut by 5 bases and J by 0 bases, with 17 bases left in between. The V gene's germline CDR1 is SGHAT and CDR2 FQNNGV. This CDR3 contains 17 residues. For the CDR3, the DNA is TGTGCCAGCAGCCACCCCCTTTGGCGGGCCTCCTACAATGAGCAGTTCTTC. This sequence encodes CASSHPLWRASYNEQFF.

This CDR3 reads CASGPCDREGDTEAFF. The CDR3 DNA reads as TGTGCCAGCGGCCCCTGCGACAGGGAAGGGGACACTGAAGCTTTCTTT. The chain uses TRBV6-6 and TRBJ1-1; 7 bases fit TRBD1. This CDR3 comprises 16 residues. Germline CDR1 and CDR2: MNHNY and SVGAGI (reference sequence). V was clipped by 8 bases and J by 3 bases; unmatched bases: 15.

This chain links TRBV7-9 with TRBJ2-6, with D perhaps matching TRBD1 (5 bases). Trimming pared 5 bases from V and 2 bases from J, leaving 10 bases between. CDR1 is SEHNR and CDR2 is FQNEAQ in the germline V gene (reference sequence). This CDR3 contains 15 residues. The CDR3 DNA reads TGTGCCAGCAGCCACTACAGGACTGGGGCCAACGTCCTGACTTTC. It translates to CASSHYRTGANVLTF.

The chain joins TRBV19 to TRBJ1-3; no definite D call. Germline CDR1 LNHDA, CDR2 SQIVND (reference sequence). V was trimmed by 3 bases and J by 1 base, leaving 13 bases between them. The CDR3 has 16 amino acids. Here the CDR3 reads CASSMEQRGSGNTIYF. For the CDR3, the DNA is TGTGCCAGTAGTATGGAACAGCGAGGGTCTGGAAACACCATATATTTT.

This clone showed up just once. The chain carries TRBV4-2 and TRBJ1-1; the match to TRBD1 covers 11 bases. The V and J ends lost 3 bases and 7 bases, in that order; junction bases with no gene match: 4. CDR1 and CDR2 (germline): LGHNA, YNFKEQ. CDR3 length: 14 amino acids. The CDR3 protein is CASSQDRGLGEAFF. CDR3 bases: TGTGCCAGCAGCCAGGACAGGGGGCTGGGTGAAGCTTTCTTT.

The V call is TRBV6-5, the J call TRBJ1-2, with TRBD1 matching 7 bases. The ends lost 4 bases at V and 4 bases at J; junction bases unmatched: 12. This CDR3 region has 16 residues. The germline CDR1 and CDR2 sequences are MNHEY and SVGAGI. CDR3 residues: CASSCDSTGDGYGYTF. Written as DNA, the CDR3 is TGTGCCAGCAGTTGCGACTCTACAGGGGACGGCTATGGCTACACCTTC.

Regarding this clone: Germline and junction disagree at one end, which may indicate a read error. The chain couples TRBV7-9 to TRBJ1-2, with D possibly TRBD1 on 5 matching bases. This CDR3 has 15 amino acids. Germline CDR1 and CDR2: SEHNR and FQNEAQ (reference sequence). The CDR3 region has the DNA TGTGCCAGCAGCTCCTCGCGGGGGGTTGGCTATGGCTACCCCTTC. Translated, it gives CASSSSRGVGYGYPF.

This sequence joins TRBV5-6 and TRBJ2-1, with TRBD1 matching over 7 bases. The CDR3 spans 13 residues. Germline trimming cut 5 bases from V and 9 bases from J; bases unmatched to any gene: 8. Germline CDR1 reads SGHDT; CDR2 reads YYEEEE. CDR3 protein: CASRVKQGTEQFF. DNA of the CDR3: TGTGCCAGCAGGGTTAAACAGGGGACTGAGCAGTTCTTC.

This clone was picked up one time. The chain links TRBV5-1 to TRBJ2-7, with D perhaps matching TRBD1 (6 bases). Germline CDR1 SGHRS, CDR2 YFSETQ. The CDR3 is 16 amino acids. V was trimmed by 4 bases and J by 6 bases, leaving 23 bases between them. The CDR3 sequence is CASSVHADRWVGEQYF. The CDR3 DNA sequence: TGCGCCAGCAGCGTACATGCCGACAGGTGGGTGGGCGAGCAGTACTTC.

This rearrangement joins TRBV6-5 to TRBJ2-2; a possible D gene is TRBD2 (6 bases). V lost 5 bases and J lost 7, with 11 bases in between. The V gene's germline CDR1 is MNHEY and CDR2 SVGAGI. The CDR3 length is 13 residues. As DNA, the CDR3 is TGTGCCAGCAGTCGGGAGTCGGACGGGGAGCTGTTTTTT. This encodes CASSRESDGELFF.